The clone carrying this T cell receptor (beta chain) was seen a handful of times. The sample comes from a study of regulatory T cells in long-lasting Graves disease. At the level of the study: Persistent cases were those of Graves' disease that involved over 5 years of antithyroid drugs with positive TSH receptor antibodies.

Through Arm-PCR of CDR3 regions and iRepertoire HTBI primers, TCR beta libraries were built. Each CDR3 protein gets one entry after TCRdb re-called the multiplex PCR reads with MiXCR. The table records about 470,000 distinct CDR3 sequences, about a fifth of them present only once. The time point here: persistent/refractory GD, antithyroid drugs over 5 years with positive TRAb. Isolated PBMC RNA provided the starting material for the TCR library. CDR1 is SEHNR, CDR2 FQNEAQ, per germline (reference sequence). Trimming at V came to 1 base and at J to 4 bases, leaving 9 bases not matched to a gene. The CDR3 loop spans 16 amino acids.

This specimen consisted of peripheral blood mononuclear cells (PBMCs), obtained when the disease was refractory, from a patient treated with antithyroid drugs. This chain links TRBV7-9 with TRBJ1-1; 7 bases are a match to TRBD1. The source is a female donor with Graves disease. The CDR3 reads CASSLGWDSRTTEAFF. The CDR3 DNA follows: TGTGCCAGCAGCTTAGGGTGGGACAGTAGGACCACTGAAGCTTTCTTT.